This T cell receptor (beta chain) was identified during a study of Graves' ophthalmopathy and Graves' hyperthyroidism. This clonotype was counted ten times or more. Its antigen remains unknown. The authors amplified TCR beta CDR3 regions, and they did so from RNA transcripts for repertoire sequencing. An opening RT-PCR round employed HTBI primers and preceded a second-round multiplex PCR. TCRdb reprocessed the multiplex PCR reads via MiXCR and lists one record per CDR3 protein. This sample has roughly 400,000 distinct CDR3 sequences, with around 20% found just once. Exclusion covered patients with other autoimmune diseases or uncontrolled infections (as well as pregnancy or lactation). The CDR3 is made up of 17 amino acids. Germline V gene lookup returns CDR1 LNHNV and CDR2 YYDKDF (reference sequence). The V end was cut by 2 bases, the J end by 2 bases, with 13 bases between. Study findings and constraints: A model of 13 signatures distinguished ophthalmopathy from stable hyperthyroidism at 87.88% sensitivity and 70% to 84% specificity.

The sequenced sample consisted of peripheral blood. The sequence derives from a woman aged 18-29 years with Graves' ophthalmopathy. The rearrangement uses TRBV15 and TRBJ2-6; D possibly corresponds to TRBD1 (6 bases). CDR3 sequence: CATSRRTRGTGANVLTF. In nucleotides, the CDR3 is TGTGCCACCAGCAGAAGAACCAGGGGTACTGGGGCCAACGTCCTGACTTTC.